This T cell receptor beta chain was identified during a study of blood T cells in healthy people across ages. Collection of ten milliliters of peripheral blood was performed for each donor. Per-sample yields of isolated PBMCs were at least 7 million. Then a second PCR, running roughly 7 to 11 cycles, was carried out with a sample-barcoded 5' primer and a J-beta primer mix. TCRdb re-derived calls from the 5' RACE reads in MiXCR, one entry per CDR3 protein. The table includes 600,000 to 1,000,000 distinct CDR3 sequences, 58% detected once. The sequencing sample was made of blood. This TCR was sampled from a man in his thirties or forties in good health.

CDR3 bases: TGCGCCAGCAGCCAAGAAGGGCTACCTAACAATGAGCAGTACTTC. Translated, it gives CASSQEGLPNNEQYF. V is TRBV4-3 and J is TRBJ2-5; D not resolved. This CDR3 contains 15 residues. Trimming removed 0 bases from V and 11 bases from J, with 19 bases in between. From germline, CDR1 is LGHNA and CDR2 YSLEER.